This T cell receptor beta chain was identified in a study of OX40 agonist ivuxolimab in advanced cancers. Study-level information: Every 2 weeks, ivuxolimab was infused into the patients intravenously at between 0.01 and 10 mg/kg.

This CDR3 has 17 amino acids. CDR1 SGHRS and CDR2 YFSETQ come from the germline V gene. Findings of the study overall: The average count of expanded clones was higher among CD8+ T cells than among CD4+.

Of note for this clone: Its antigen is undetermined. Sequence at one end of the junction differs from germline and may be a read error.

Libraries were prepared by immunoSEQ multiplex PCR; TCRdb keeps only in-frame clonotypes and omits some of them. The sample has tens of thousands of clones; 87% are singletons. Material: CD4+ or CD8+ T cells sorted from blood, obtained in a trial of the OX40 agonist ivuxolimab. The chain is built from TRBV5-1 and TRBJ2-6; 9 nucleotides line up with TRBD1. This receptor was obtained from an adult with an advanced solid tumor such as melanoma, head and neck, liver or kidney cancer. The CDR3 nucleotides read TGCGCCAGCAGCTCGCGGACAGGGGTCTCTGGGGCCAACGTCCCGACTTTC. Protein: CASSSRTGVSGANVPTF.